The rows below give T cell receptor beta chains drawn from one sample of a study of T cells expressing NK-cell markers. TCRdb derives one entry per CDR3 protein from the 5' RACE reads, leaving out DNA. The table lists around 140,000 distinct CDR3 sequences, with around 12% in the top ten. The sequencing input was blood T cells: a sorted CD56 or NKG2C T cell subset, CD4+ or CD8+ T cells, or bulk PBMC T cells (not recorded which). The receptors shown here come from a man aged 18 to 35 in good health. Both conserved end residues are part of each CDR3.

CDR3aa: CAWREEPEEFF
v_gene: TRBV30
j_gene: TRBJ2-1
len: 11

CDR3aa: CASSYDSAGEQFF
v_gene: TRBV6-5
j_gene: TRBJ2-1
len: 13

CDR3aa: CSARGGRGPDTGELFF
v_gene: TRBV20-1
j_gene: TRBJ2-2
len: 16

CDR3aa: CASSLSSGLYTGELFF
v_gene: TRBV7-2
j_gene: TRBJ2-2
len: 16

CDR3aa: CASGWTDYNEQFF
v_gene: TRBV10-2
j_gene: TRBJ2-1
len: 13

CDR3aa: CASSLALPTGRGTEAFF
v_gene: TRBV5-1
j_gene: TRBJ1-1
len: 17

CDR3aa: CASKGQGGETQYF
v_gene: TRBV2
j_gene: TRBJ2-5
len: 13

CDR3aa: CASRFQAGDPYNEQFF
v_gene: TRBV5-1
j_gene: TRBJ2-1
len: 16

CDR3aa: CASSPLFLPRLNYEQYF
v_gene: TRBV5-6
j_gene: TRBJ2-7
len: 17

CDR3aa: CASSGRRGGTEAFF
v_gene: TRBV9
j_gene: TRBJ1-1
len: 14

CDR3aa: CASSQDPLGNQPQHF
v_gene: TRBV4-2
j_gene: TRBJ1-5
len: 15

CDR3aa: CASKIAGGRNEQFF
v_gene: TRBV13
j_gene: TRBJ2-1
len: 14

CDR3aa: CATSDRGQGATGELFF
v_gene: TRBV24-1
j_gene: TRBJ2-2
len: 16

CDR3aa: CASSGGYQETQYF
v_gene: TRBV11-2
j_gene: TRBJ2-5
len: 13

CDR3aa: CASSSGDEQYF
v_gene: TRBV18
j_gene: TRBJ2-7
len: 11

CDR3aa: CASSVVPGAEQYF
v_gene: TRBV9
j_gene: TRBJ2-7
len: 13

CDR3aa: CASSLETPGSTEAFF
v_gene: TRBV7-6
j_gene: TRBJ1-1
len: 15

CDR3aa: CSVTEVRGPGTEAFF
v_gene: TRBV29-1
j_gene: TRBJ1-1
len: 15

CDR3aa: CASSLEGMGNQPQHF
v_gene: TRBV7-8
j_gene: TRBJ1-5
len: 15

CDR3aa: CASSFGPSGGTDTQYF
v_gene: TRBV5-4
j_gene: TRBJ2-3
len: 16

CDR3aa: CASSYLRSGTQQFF
v_gene: TRBV6-5
j_gene: TRBJ2-1
len: 14

CDR3aa: CSAQTEHNEQFF
v_gene: TRBV29-1
j_gene: TRBJ2-1
len: 12

CDR3aa: CASSRIHSGANVLTF
v_gene: TRBV9
j_gene: TRBJ2-6
len: 15

CDR3aa: CASSLVSSGHNEQFF
v_gene: TRBV7-9
j_gene: TRBJ2-1
len: 15

CDR3aa: CASRPTGADTDTQYF
v_gene: TRBV27
j_gene: TRBJ2-3
len: 15

CDR3aa: CASSLGAWGNDEQFF
v_gene: TRBV27
j_gene: TRBJ2-1
len: 15

CDR3aa: CASSQGSSGTYEQYF
v_gene: TRBV4-2
j_gene: TRBJ2-7
len: 15

CDR3aa: CSARGAGSDTEAFF
v_gene: TRBV20-1
j_gene: TRBJ1-1
len: 14

CDR3aa: CRARQDDEQFF
v_gene: TRBV20-1
j_gene: TRBJ2-1
len: 11

CDR3aa: CASSHDRDTQYF
v_gene: TRBV4-3
j_gene: TRBJ2-3
len: 12

CDR3aa: CSVPFKNIQYF
v_gene: TRBV29-1
j_gene: TRBJ2-4
len: 11

CDR3aa: CASSLASAGGLGNTEAFF
v_gene: TRBV5-4
j_gene: TRBJ1-1
len: 18

CDR3aa: CASSYSIPGQGKIGANVLTF
v_gene: TRBV6-2/TRBV6-3
j_gene: TRBJ2-6
len: 20

CDR3aa: CASSYSKASGTYNEQFF
v_gene: TRBV6-5
j_gene: TRBJ2-1
len: 17

CDR3aa: CASSLGAGGGELFF
v_gene: TRBV11-2
j_gene: TRBJ2-2
len: 14

CDR3aa: CASSPTWTSGSTDTQYF
v_gene: TRBV11-2
j_gene: TRBJ2-3
len: 17

CDR3aa: CASSSRTRGTEAFF
v_gene: TRBV4-2
j_gene: TRBJ1-1
len: 14

CDR3aa: CSERLGRGNTIYF
v_gene: TRBV29-1
j_gene: TRBJ1-3
len: 13

CDR3aa: CASSTQRDTQYF
v_gene: TRBV7-9
j_gene: TRBJ2-3
len: 12

CDR3aa: CASSLFPPTSRLYNEQFF
v_gene: TRBV27
j_gene: TRBJ2-1
len: 18

CDR3aa: CAWRLAGHNEQFF
v_gene: TRBV30
j_gene: TRBJ2-1
len: 13